This T cell receptor (beta chain) emerged from a study of CD4 T cells in relation to SARS-CoV-2 and coronaviruses. Study-wide background: PBMCs were cultured with antigen for roughly nine days before TCR beta sequencing.

Comments on this clone: Its antigen is currently unknown.

CD4+ T cells from unexposed donors were obtained before the COVID-19 pandemic (2011-2018). Isolation of CD4+ T cells took place after about 9 days in culture. TCRdb keeps only in-frame clones here, not all; method: immunoSEQ multiplex PCR. The data show some 21,000 clones, more than 60% seen once. The study, taken as a whole, reports: Crossreactivity was assessed only for spike protein, not other viral proteins.

Sample: CD4+ T cells from PBMCs, cultured in vitro. The TCR sequence derives from a human donor in good health.

In DNA, the CDR3 is TGTGCCAGCAGTCACCGGGAGGCCTACAATGAGCAGTTCTTC. Translating it yields CASSHREAYNEQFF. This sequence joins TRBV6-2 or TRBV6-3 and TRBJ2-1; 7 bases match TRBD2. The CDR3 loop spans 14 amino acids. CDR1 and CDR2 from the germline V gene are MNHEY and SVGEGT. Unmatched junction bases numbered 3, after V lost 5 bases and J lost 2 bases.